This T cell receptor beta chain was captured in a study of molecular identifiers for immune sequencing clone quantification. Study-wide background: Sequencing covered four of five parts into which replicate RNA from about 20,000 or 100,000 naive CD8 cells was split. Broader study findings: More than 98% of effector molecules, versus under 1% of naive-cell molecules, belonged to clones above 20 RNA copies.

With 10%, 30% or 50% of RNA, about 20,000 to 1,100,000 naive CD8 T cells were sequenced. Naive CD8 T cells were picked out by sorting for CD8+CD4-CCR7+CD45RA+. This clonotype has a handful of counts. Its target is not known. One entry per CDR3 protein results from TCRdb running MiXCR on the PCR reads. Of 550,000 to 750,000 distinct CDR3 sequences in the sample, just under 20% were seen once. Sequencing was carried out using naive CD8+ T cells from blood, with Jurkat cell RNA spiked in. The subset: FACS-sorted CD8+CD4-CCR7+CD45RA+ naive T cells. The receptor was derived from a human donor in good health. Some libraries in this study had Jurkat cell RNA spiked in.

The CDR3 DNA is TGTGCCAGCAGCCCACGCCGCAATCAGCCCCAGCATTTT. Translation: CASSPRRNQPQHF. This chain connects TRBV11-3 to TRBJ1-5; no clear D gene. Trimming removed 5 bases at V and 2 bases at J, with 7 bases between. The germline CDR1 and CDR2 sequences are SGHNT and YENEEA. The CDR3 length is 13 residues.